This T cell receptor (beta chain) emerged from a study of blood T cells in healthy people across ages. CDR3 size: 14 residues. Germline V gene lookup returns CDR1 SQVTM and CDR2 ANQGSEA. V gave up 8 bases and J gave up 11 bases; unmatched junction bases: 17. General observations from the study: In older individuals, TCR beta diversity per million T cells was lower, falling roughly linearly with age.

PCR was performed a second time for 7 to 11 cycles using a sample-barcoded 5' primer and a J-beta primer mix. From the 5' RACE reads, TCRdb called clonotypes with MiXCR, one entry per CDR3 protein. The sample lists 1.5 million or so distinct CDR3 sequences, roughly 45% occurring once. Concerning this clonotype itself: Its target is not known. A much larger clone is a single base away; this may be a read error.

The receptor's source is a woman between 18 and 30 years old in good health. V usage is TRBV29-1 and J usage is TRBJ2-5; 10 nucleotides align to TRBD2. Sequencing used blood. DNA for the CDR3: TGCAGCTTAGGAACTAGCGGGGCGTTCGGTGAGCAGTACTTC. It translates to CSLGTSGAFGEQYF.